This T cell receptor (beta chain) was found in a study of regulatory T cells in long-lasting Graves disease. CDR1 is SQVTM, CDR2 ANQGSEA, per germline. V lost 7 bases to trimming and J lost 3 bases, with 15 bases between them. The CDR3 is 14 residues long. Building the TCR beta libraries relied on iRepertoire HTBI primers, and CDR3 regions underwent Arm-PCR. MiXCR, applied by TCRdb to the multiplex PCR reads, yields one record per CDR3 protein. The sample contains more than 650,000 distinct CDR3 sequences, around 30% of which appear only once. Time point in this sample: persistent/refractory GD, antithyroid drugs over 5 years with positive TRAb. Isolated PBMC RNA provided the starting material for the TCR library.

The chain joins TRBV29-1 to TRBJ2-2, with D possibly TRBD1 on 6 matching bases. The sample was peripheral blood mononuclear cells (PBMCs), taken when the disease was refractory, from a patient treated with antithyroid drugs. This sequence was found in a female donor with Graves disease. CDR3 bases: TGCAGCGCCACAGGGACCACTTACACCGGGGAGCTGTTTTTT. Translation gives CSATGTTYTGELFF.